This T cell receptor (beta chain) was sequenced for a study of blood T cells in healthy people across ages. Whole-study results and caveats: It was the long-lived donors that had more naive CD4+ cells and higher diversity than aged donors.

As concerns this clonotype: Its cognate antigen is unknown.

Using a J-beta primer mix together with a sample-barcoded 5' primer, a second PCR was run for 7 to 11 cycles. TCRdb reprocessed the 5' RACE reads with MiXCR, giving one entry per CDR3 protein. The data show hundreds of thousands of distinct CDR3 sequences, approximately 48% seen once. Germline loops: CDR1 SGHTA, CDR2 FQGNSA. CDR3 length equals 16 residues. This sequence was found in a man aged 55 to 70 in good health. The sample comprised blood. The chain joins TRBV7-2 to TRBJ2-1; possibly TRBD1 or TRBD2 for D (5 bases each). The DNA end lines up better with TRBJ2-7; the J call may be wrong. The CDR3 reads CASSQNGAGSYNEQYF. The CDR3 bases are TGTGCCAGCAGTCAAAATGGGGCAGGGAGTTACAATGAGCAGTACTTC.